The 26 T cell receptor beta chains given below trace back to one sample, sequenced in a study of T cell responses to AZD1222 COVID-19 vaccine. Here immunoSEQ multiplex PCR was the method, and the copy in TCRdb shows in-frame clones only, minus some. Among tens of thousands of clones listed, roughly 85% were seen once. The sample was peripheral blood, taken on day 0 of AZD1222 vaccination. These receptors were collected from an adult in good health.

This clone was detected a few times. This sequence joins TRBV28 and TRBJ1-4, with 8 bases fitting TRBD1. V gave up 6 bases and J gave up 0 bases; unmatched junction bases: 6. In germline, CDR1 is MDHEN, CDR2 SYDVKM. The CDR3 has 16 residues. The CDR3 DNA sequence: TGTGCCAGCAGCCCCGGGACAGGTGCAACTAATGAAAAACTGTTTTTT. This codes for CASSPGTGATNEKLFF.

The chain combines TRBV9 with TRBJ1-1; TRBD1 matches at 8 bases. V lost 4 bases to trimming and J lost 3 bases; unmatched junction nucleotides: 8. The CDR3 contains 15 residues. Germline values: CDR1 SGDLS, CDR2 YYNGEE. For the CDR3, the DNA is TGTGCCAGCAGCCCGAGGACAGGGACGGACACTGAAGCTTTCTTT. It translates to CASSPRTGTDTEAFF.

J is TRBJ1-2 and V is TRBV19; the D is unclear. This CDR3 comprises 12 residues. Trimming shortened V by 4 bases and J by 8 bases, and 11 bases separated the two germline ends. Germline assignment: CDR1 LNHDA and CDR2 SQIVND (reference sequence). The CDR3: CASSSLARGYTF. The CDR3 DNA follows: TGTGCCAGTAGTAGTCTGGCACGGGGCTACACCTTC. Together with reference TRBV19 and TRBJ1-2, the CDR3 gives the full variable domain: DGGITQSPKYLFRKEGQNVTLSCEQNLNHDAMYWYRQDPGQGLRLIYYSQIVNDFQKGDIAEGYSVSREKKESFPLTVTSAQKNPTAFYLCASSSLARGYTFGSGTRLTVV.

This sequence joins TRBV10-2 and TRBJ2-3; D uncertain. V shed 5 bases and J shed 1 base, with 7 bases lying between them. This CDR3 contains 13 residues. Germline V gene lookup returns CDR1 WSHSY and CDR2 SAAADI. This chain's CDR3 is CASSQRGTDTQYF. The CDR3 DNA sequence: TGCGCCAGCAGTCAACGAGGCACAGATACGCAGTATTTT.

The sample holds one count of this clone. This chain joins TRBV6-5 and TRBJ1-2; D unresolved. The V and J ends lost 3 bases and 8 bases respectively, with 13 bases between them. The germline V gene has CDR1 MNHEY and CDR2 SVGAGI. This CDR3 is 13 amino acids long. The DNA for the CDR3 is TGTGCCAGCAGTTATTCGTGGGCCAAGGGCTACACCTTC. This translates into CASSYSWAKGYTF.

The chain employs TRBV2 and TRBJ1-4; D ambiguous. The CDR3 runs to 14 residues. The germline gives CDR1 SNHLY, CDR2 FYNNEI. Between the trimmed V and J ends, which lost 2 bases and 0 bases, there was a span of 4 bases. DNA of the CDR3: TGTGCCAGCAGTGAATGGGCAACTAATGAAAAACTGTTTTTT. It translates to CASSEWATNEKLFF.

The V call is TRBV4-3, the J call TRBJ2-7; 8 nucleotides align to TRBD1. The germline CDR1 and CDR2 sequences are LGHNA and YSLEER. This CDR3 spans 16 amino acids. The V gene end was trimmed by 1 base and the J gene end by 3 bases; junction bases not matched to a gene: 8. Here the CDR3 reads CASSQGTGQGFYEQYF. CDR3 nucleotide sequence: TGCGCCAGCAGCCAAGGGACAGGACAGGGCTTCTACGAGCAGTACTTC.

V is TRBV2 and J is TRBJ2-7; 8 bases agree with TRBD2. Germline V CDR1 and CDR2: SNHLY, FYNNEI. V gave up 8 bases and J gave up 3 bases; unmatched junction bases: 12. The CDR3 consists of 15 residues. CDR3 in amino acids: CASWWGGLEDYEQYF. Written as DNA, the CDR3 is TGTGCCAGCTGGTGGGGGGGACTAGAGGACTACGAGCAGTACTTC.

The CDR3 coding sequence is TGTGCCAGCGGGGGTCTCGGGGACTCTGGAAACACCATATATTTT. Its translation is CASGGLGDSGNTIYF. This chain uses TRBV28 with TRBJ1-3, with a weak D call TRBD1 (5 bases). Germline V gives CDR1 MDHEN, CDR2 SYDVKM. This CDR3 has 15 amino acids. V lost 8 bases and J 0 bases, leaving 14 bases between the germline ends.

V and J are TRBV6-5 and TRBJ2-1; D is unclear. The CDR3 contains 13 residues. Germline V gene sequence: CDR1 MNHEY, CDR2 SVGAGI. V lost 0 bases, J lost 6 bases, and 6 bases lay in between. The CDR3 loop reads CASSYSVSNEQFF. The DNA for the CDR3 is TGTGCCAGCAGTTACTCGGTCTCCAATGAGCAGTTCTTC.

The chain employs TRBV5-1 and TRBJ2-7, with a tentative D call TRBD1 (6 bases). The ends were cut back, 2 bases at V and 5 bases at J, with 14 bases in the middle. The germline V gene encodes CDR1 SGHRS and CDR2 YFSETQ. There are 14 residues in the CDR3. CDR3 in DNA: TGCGCCAGCAGCTTCGAACAGGGTTACCACGAGCAGTACTTC. Translation: CASSFEQGYHEQYF.

The chain employs TRBV9 and TRBJ1-1; perhaps TRBD1 as D (5 bases). The CDR3 contains 17 residues. Per the germline V gene, CDR1 is SGDLS and CDR2 is YYNGEE. Trimming removed 0 bases from V and 1 base from J, with 16 bases in between. The CDR3 is CASSVDPARVGNTEAFF. DNA of the CDR3: TGTGCCAGCAGCGTAGATCCCGCCAGGGTGGGGAACACTGAAGCTTTCTTT.

This clone was observed a handful of times. The chain combines TRBV5-1 with TRBJ1-5, with 9 nucleotides matching TRBD1. V lost 1 base to trimming and J lost 5 bases; unmatched junction nucleotides: 4. Germline CDR1 reads SGHRS; CDR2 reads YFSETQ. The CDR3 spans 15 residues. CDR3 sequence: CASSLTGGQDQPQHF. CDR3 sequence (DNA): TGCGCCAGCAGCTTGACAGGGGGCCAGGATCAGCCCCAGCATTTT.

The V and J genes are TRBV30 and TRBJ1-1, with D perhaps matching TRBD1 (5 bases). CDR3 length equals 11 residues. With 8 bases removed from V and 11 bases from J, the gap between germline ends came to 18 bases. The germline CDR1 and CDR2 sequences are GTSNPN and SVGIG (reference sequence). The DNA of the CDR3 is TGTGCCCAAGACCGGGGCCTGGGGGCTTTCTTT. The encoded protein is CAQDRGLGAFF.

CDR3 bases: TGCGCCAGCAGCCAAAATCGGGGGGGTTATGAAAAACTGTTTTTT. Its translation: CASSQNRGGYEKLFF. V gene TRBV4-3 combines with J gene TRBJ1-4; tentative D call: TRBD1 (5 bases). Trimming pared 2 bases from V and 6 bases from J, leaving 13 bases between. CDR1 LGHNA and CDR2 YSLEER come from the germline V gene. The CDR3 is made up of 15 amino acids.

The chain has TRBV19 and TRBJ1-6, with no clear D. This CDR3 is built from 14 residues. Germline V CDR1 and CDR2: LNHDA, SQIVND (reference sequence). The V and J ends lost 5 bases and 2 bases respectively, with 7 bases between them. CDR3 sequence (DNA): TGTGCCAGTAGTGGAAGGGCCTATAATTCACCCCTCCACTTT. As protein: CASSGRAYNSPLHF.

The genes are TRBV29-1 and TRBJ2-3; the D gene is possibly TRBD2 (5 bases). The CDR3 runs to 13 residues. Germline V gene sequence: CDR1 SQVTM, CDR2 ANQGSEA. The V end was cut by 0 bases, the J end by 8 bases, with 12 bases between. CDR3 protein: CSVEDSARGTQYF. In DNA, the CDR3 is TGCAGCGTTGAAGACTCGGCCCGGGGTACGCAGTATTTT.

V is TRBV12-3 or TRBV12-4 and J is TRBJ1-1; weak D call: TRBD1 (5 bases). Deletions cut 4 bases from V and 4 bases from J, with 10 bases between. There are 13 residues in the CDR3. The CDR3 spells CASSSGPATEAFF. Written as DNA, the CDR3 is TGTGCCAGCAGTTCGGGGCCAGCCACTGAAGCTTTCTTT.

This clone was seen just once. J is TRBJ1-2 and V is TRBV20-1, with D possibly TRBD1 on 5 matching bases. This CDR3 contains 11 residues. Germline CDR1 reads DFQATT; CDR2 reads SNEGSKA (reference sequence). The V end was cut by 5 bases, the J end by 6 bases, with 10 bases between. The CDR3 DNA reads as TGCAGTGCTTATGGGGGGGATGGCTACACCTTC. Its protein is CSAYGGDGYTF.

The V and J genes are TRBV6-1 and TRBJ1-1; D call uncertain. Trimming removed 2 bases from V and 2 bases from J, with 6 bases in between. CDR1 is MNHNS, CDR2 SASEGT, per germline. The CDR3 length is 13 residues. CDR3 DNA: TGTGCCAGCAGTGAATTGGACAACACTGAAGCTTTCTTT. Translated, it gives CASSELDNTEAFF.

The chain is built from TRBV5-8 and TRBJ1-6; D gene uncertain. The CDR3 loop spans 17 amino acids. CDR1 is SGHTS, CDR2 YDEGEE, per germline. Deletions cut 2 bases from V and 0 bases from J, with 12 bases between. CDR3 in amino acids: CASSLMGASSYNSPLHF. The CDR3 DNA sequence: TGTGCCAGCAGCTTAATGGGCGCGAGCTCCTATAATTCACCCCTCCACTTT. The full variable domain, with the rest looked up from reference TRBV5-8 and TRBJ1-6, is EAGVTQSPTHLIKTRGQQATLRCSPISGHTSVYWYQQALGLGLQFLLWYDEGEERNRGNFPPRFSGRQFPNYSSELNVNALELEDSALYLCASSLMGASSYNSPLHFGNGTRLTVT.

The V and J genes are TRBV29-1 and TRBJ2-1; 15 bases line up with TRBD2. Germline CDR1 and CDR2: SQVTM and ANQGSEA. Germline trimming cut 6 bases from V and 8 bases from J; bases unmatched to any gene: 5. The CDR3 contains 14 residues. CDR3 sequence (DNA): TGCAGCGTGGGACTAGCGGGGGGTTGGTATGAGCAGTTCTTC. This translates into CSVGLAGGWYEQFF.

This clone was found a few times. This chain uses TRBV6-5 with TRBJ1-1; D is unclear. The ends were cut back, 6 bases at V and 4 bases at J, with 12 bases in the middle. The CDR3 length is 13 residues. CDR1 and CDR2 (germline): MNHEY, SVGAGI. The CDR3 region has the DNA TGTGCCAGCAGACCCTTATACAGCACTGAAGCTTTCTTT. It encodes CASRPLYSTEAFF.

V and J are TRBV9 and TRBJ2-7, with 7 bases fitting TRBD1. V gave up 0 bases and J gave up 4 bases; unmatched junction bases: 10. Germline V gives CDR1 SGDLS, CDR2 YYNGEE. The CDR3 sequence is 16 residues long. The CDR3 bases are TGTGCCAGCAGCGTAGCCCCACAGGGGTACCTTTACGAGCAGTACTTC. It translates to CASSVAPQGYLYEQYF.

This chain links TRBV24-1 with TRBJ2-3; D ambiguous. This CDR3 is 15 amino acids long. The germline gives CDR1 KGHDR, CDR2 SFDVKD. V was clipped by 4 bases and J by 4 bases, with 14 bases between them. CDR3 loop: CATSESGSYPDTQYF. The CDR3 bases are TGTGCCACCAGTGAATCCGGGTCGTATCCAGATACGCAGTATTTT.

The chain carries TRBV7-2 and TRBJ2-5, with a tentative D call TRBD1 (6 bases). Trimming cost V 5 bases and J 0 bases, with 7 bases left between them. Germline V gene sequence: CDR1 SGHTA, CDR2 FQGNSA. The CDR3 is 13 residues long. DNA of the CDR3: TGTGCCAGCAGCGGACAGTACCAAGAGACCCAGTACTTC. As protein: CASSGQYQETQYF.